This T cell receptor (beta chain) comes out of a study of neurological immune-mediated disorders. This clonotype showed up many times. Synthesis of cDNA was carried out by template-switch 5'RACE. The reaction used 10-nucleotide random UMIs. Via MiXCR, TCRdb re-called the 5' RACE reads, giving one row per CDR3 protein. Altogether tens of thousands of distinct CDR3 sequences are present, about 12% being singletons, with the ten largest covering around 10%. Time point in this sample: longitudinal time-point 3. It was from 2 million PBMCs stored at -80 C that the unsorted libraries were obtained. Sequencing was performed on PBMCs. The sequence was collected from a male donor with HTLV-1-associated myelopathy (HAM/TSP).

CDR3 in amino acids: CASSLGPRDGYTF. The CDR3 coding sequence is TGTGCCAGCAGCTTAGGTCCACGAGATGGCTACACCTTC. The V gene is TRBV7-9, the J gene TRBJ1-2; no reliable D call. Germline-derived CDR1 and CDR2 are SEHNR and FQNEAQ (reference sequence). V was trimmed by 1 base and J by 6 bases, leaving 9 bases between them. CDR3 size: 13 residues.